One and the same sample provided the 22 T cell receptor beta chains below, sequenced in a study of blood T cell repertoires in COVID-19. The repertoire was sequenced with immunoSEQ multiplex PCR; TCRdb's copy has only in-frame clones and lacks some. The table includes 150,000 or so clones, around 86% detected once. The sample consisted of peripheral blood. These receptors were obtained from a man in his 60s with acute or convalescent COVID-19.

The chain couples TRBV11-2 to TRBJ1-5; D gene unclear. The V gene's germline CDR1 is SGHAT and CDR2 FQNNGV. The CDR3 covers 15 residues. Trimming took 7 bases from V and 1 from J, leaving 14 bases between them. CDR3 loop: CASTKLGGSNQPQHF. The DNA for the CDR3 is TGTGCCAGCACAAAGTTGGGAGGGAGCAATCAGCCCCAGCATTTT.

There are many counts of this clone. CDR3 nucleotide sequence: TGCGCCAGCAGTGAGTCCCAGTGCAGGGGGCATCGGGTATACACCATATATTTT. Translated, it gives CASSESQCRGHRVYTIYF. V usage is TRBV10-1 and J usage is TRBJ1-3; TRBD1 aligns across 8 bases. Germline V gives CDR1 WNHNN, CDR2 SYGVQD (reference sequence). This CDR3 comprises 18 residues. V gave up 0 bases and J gave up 8 bases; unmatched junction bases: 15.

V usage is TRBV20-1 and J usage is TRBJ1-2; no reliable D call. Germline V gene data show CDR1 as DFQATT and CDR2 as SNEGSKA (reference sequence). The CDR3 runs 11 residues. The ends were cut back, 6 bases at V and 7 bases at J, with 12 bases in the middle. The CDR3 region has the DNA TGCAGTGCCCTGTCTATTATTGGCTACACCTTC. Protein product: CSALSIIGYTF.

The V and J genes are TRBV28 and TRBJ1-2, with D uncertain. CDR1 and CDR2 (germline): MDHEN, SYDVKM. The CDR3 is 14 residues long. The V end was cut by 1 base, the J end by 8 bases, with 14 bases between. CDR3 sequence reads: CASSLYPSGRGYTF. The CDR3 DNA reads TGTGCCAGCAGTTTATACCCTTCCGGCAGGGGCTACACCTTC.

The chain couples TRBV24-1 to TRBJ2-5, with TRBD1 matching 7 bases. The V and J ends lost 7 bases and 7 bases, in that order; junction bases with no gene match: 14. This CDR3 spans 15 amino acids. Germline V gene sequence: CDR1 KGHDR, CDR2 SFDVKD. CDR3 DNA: TGTGCCACCAGCGGATCCTCAGGGGGAGAGGTGACCCAGTACTTC. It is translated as CATSGSSGGEVTQYF.

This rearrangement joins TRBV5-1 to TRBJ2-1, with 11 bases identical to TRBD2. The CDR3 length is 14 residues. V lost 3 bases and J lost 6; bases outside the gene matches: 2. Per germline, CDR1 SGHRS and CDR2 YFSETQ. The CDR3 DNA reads TGCGCCAGCAGCTCAACTAGCGGGAGCAATGAGCAGTTCTTC. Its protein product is CASSSTSGSNEQFF.

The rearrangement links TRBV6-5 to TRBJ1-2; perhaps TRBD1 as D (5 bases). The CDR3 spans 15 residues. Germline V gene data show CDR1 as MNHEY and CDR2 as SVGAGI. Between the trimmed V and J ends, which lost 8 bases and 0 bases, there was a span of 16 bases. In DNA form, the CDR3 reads TGTGCCAGCCGCCGTGCGGGGGGGTCTAACTATGGCTACACCTTC. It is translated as CASRRAGGSNYGYTF.

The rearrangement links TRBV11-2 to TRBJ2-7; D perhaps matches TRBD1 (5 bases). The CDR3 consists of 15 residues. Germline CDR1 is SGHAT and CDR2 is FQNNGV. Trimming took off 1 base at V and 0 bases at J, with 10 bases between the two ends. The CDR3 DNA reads TGTGCCAGCAGCTTAGGGGGTCAGGGCTCCTACGAGCAGTACTTC. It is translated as CASSLGGQGSYEQYF.

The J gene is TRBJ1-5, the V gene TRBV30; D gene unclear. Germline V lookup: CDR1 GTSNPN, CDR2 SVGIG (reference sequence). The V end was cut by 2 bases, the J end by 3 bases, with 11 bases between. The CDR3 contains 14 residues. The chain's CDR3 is CAWSRNRDNQPQHF. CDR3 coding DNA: TGTGCCTGGAGTCGAAACAGAGACAATCAGCCCCAGCATTTT.

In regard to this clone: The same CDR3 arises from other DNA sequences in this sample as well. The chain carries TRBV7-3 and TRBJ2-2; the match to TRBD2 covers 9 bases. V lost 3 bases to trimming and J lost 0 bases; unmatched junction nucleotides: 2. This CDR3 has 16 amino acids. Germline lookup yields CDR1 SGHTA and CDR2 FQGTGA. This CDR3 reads CASSLTSGANTGELFF. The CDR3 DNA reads TGTGCCAGCAGCTTGACTAGCGGCGCGAACACCGGGGAGCTGTTTTTT.

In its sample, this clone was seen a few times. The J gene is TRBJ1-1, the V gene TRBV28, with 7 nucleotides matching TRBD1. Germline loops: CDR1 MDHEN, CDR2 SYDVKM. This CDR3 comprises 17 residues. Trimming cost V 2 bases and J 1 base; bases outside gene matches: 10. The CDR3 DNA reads TGTGCCAGCAGTTTACCGATCCGACAGGGCCCGAACACTGAAGCTTTCTTT. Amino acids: CASSLPIRQGPNTEAFF.

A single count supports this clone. This chain's CDR3 is CASSSSGTSGTLVGVGTQYF. As DNA, the CDR3 is TGTGCCAGCAGTTCGTCCGGGACTAGCGGGACTTTAGTGGGGGTGGGGACCCAGTACTTC. The chain employs TRBV27 and TRBJ2-5; 13 nucleotides align to TRBD2. The CDR3 length is 20 residues. V lost 4 bases to trimming and J lost 7 bases; unmatched junction nucleotides: 21. CDR1 MNHEY and CDR2 SMNVEV come from the germline V gene (reference sequence).

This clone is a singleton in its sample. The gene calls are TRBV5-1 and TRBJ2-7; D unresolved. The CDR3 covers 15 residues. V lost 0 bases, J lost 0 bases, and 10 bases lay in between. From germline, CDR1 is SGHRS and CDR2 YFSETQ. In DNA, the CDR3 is TGCGCCAGCAGCTTGGGGCACGCCAGCTCCTACGAGCAGTACTTC. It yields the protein CASSLGHASSYEQYF. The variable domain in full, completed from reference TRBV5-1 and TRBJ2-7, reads KAGVTQTPRYLIKTRGQQVTLSCSPISGHRSVSWYQQTPGQGLQFLFEYFSETQRNKGNFPGRFSGRQFSNSRSEMNVSTLELGDSALYLCASSLGHASSYEQYFGPGTRLTVT.

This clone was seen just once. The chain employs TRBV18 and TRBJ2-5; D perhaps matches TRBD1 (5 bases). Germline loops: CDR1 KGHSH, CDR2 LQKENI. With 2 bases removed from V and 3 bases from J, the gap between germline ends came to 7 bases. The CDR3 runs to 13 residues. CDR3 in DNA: TGTGCCAGCTCACCAAAGGGGAAAGAGACCCAGTACTTC. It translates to CASSPKGKETQYF.

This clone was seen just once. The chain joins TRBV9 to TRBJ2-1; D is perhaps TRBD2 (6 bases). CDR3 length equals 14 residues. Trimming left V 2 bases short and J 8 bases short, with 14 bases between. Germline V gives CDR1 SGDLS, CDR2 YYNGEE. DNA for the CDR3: TGTGCCAGCAGCGTTACGGGGGAAGTAGATGAGCAGTTCTTC. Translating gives CASSVTGEVDEQFF.

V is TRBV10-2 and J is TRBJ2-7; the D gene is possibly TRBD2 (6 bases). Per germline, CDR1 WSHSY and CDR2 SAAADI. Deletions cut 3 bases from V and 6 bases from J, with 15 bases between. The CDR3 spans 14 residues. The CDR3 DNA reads TGCGCCAGCAGTGAACTGGCGGGATCCCTCGAGCAGTACTTC. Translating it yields CASSELAGSLEQYF.

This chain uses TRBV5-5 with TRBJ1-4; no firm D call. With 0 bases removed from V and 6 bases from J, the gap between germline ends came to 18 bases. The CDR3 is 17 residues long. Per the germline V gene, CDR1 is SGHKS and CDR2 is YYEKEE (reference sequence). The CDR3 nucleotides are TGTGCCAGCAGCTTGGTGTTTGGGAGGCCGTGGGATGAAAAACTGTTTTTT. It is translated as CASSLVFGRPWDEKLFF.

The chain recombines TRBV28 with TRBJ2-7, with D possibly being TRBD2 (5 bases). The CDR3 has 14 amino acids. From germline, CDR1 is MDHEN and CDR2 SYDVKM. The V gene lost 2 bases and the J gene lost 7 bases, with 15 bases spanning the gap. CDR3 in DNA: TGTGCCAGCAGTTTAGGCCTGACTATTCCAGAGCAGTACTTC. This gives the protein CASSLGLTIPEQYF. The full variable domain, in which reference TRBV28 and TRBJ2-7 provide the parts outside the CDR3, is DVKVTQSSRYLVKRTGEKVFLECVQDMDHENMFWYRQDPGLGLRLIYFSYDVKMKEKGDIPEGYSVSREKKERFSLILESASTNQTSMYLCASSLGLTIPEQYFGPGTRLTVT.

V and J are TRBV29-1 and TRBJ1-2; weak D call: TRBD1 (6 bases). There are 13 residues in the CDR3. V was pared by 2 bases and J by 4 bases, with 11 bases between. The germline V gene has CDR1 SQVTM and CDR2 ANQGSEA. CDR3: CSVEQDRFYGYTF. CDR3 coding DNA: TGCAGCGTTGAACAGGACAGATTCTATGGCTACACCTTC. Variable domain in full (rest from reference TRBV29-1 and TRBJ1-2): SAVISQKPSRDICQRGTSLTIQCQVDSQVTMMFWYRQQPGQSLTLIATANQGSEATYESGFVIDKFPISRPNLTFSTLTVSNMSPEDSSIYLCSVEQDRFYGYTFGSGTRLTVV.

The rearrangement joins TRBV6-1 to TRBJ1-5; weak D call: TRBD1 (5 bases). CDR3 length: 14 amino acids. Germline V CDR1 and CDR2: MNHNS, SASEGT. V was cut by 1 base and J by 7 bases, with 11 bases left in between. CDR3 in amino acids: CASSEGQSGQPQHF. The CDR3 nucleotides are TGTGCCAGCAGTGAAGGACAGTCCGGGCAGCCCCAGCATTTT.

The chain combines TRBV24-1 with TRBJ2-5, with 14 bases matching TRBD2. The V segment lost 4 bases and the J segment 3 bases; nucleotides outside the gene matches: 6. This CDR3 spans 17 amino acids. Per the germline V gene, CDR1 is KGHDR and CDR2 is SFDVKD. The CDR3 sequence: CATSDSPGLAGEETQYF. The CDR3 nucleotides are TGTGCCACCAGTGACTCTCCGGGACTAGCGGGAGAAGAGACCCAGTACTTC.

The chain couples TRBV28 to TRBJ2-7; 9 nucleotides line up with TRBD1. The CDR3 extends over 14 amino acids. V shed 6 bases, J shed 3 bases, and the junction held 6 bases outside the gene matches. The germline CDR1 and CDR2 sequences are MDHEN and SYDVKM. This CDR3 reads CASRRTGAGYEQYF. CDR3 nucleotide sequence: TGTGCCAGCAGGCGGACAGGGGCGGGCTACGAGCAGTACTTC.